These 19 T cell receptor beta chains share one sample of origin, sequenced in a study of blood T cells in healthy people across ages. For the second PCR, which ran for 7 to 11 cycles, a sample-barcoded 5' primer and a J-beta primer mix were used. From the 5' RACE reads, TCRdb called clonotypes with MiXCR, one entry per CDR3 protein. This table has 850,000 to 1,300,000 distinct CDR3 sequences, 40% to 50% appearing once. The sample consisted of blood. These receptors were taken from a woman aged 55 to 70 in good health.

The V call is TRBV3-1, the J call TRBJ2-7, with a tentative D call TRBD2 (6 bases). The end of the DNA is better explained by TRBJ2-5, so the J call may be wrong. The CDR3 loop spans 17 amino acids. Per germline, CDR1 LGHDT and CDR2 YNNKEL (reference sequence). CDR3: CASSPSSPGTVGGTQYF. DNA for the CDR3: TGTGCCAGCAGCCCCTCAAGTCCCGGGACTGTAGGTGGGACCCAGTACTTC.

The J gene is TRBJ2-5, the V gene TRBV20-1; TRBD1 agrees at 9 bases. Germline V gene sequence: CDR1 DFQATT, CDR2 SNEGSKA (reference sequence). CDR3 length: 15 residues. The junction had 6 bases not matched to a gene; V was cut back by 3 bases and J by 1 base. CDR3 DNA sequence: TGCAGTGCTAGTTCCCGGACAGGGGTCCAAGAGACCCAGTACTTC. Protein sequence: CSASSRTGVQETQYF.

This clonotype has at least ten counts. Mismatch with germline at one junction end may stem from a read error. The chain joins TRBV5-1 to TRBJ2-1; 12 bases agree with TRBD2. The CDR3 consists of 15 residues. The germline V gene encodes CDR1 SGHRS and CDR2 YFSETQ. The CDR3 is CASSLLAGGGNEQFF. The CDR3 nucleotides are TGTGCCAGCAGCCTACTAGCGGGGGGCGGGAATGAGCAGTTCTTC.

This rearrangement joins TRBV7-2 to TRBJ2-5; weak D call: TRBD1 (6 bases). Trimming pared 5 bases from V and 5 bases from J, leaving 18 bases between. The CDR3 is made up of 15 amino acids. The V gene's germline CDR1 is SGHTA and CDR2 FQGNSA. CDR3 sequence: CASSQGQSLKETQYF. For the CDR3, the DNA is TGTGCCAGCAGCCAAGGACAGTCCCTAAAGGAGACCCAGTACTTC.

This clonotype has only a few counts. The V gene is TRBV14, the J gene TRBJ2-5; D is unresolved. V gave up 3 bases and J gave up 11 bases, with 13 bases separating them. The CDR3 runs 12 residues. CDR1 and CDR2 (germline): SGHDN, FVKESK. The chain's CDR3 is CASSQGWNEQYF. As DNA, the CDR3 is TGTGCCAGCAGCCAGGGGTGGAATGAGCAGTACTTC.

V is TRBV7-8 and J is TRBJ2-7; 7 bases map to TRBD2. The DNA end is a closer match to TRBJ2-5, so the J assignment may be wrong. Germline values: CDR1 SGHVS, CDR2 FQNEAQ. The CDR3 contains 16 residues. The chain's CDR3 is CASSLVPGGAVETQYF. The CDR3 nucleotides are TGTGCCAGCAGCTTAGTTCCGGGAGGCGCGGTAGAGACCCAGTACTTC.

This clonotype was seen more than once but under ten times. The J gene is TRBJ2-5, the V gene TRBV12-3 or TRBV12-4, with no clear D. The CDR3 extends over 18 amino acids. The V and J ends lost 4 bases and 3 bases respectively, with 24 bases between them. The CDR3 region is CASSSYLGQTLTKETQYF. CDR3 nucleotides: TGTGCCAGCAGTTCCTACCTAGGGCAAACCTTAACAAAAGAGACCCAGTACTTC.

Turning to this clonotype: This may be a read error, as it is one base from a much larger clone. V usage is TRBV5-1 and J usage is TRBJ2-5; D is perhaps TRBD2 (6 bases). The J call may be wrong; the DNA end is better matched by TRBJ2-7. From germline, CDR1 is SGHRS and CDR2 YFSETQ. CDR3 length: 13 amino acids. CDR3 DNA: TGCGCCAGCAGCTGGGAGGCAGCGGGCGAGCAGTACTTC. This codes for CASSWEAAGEQYF.

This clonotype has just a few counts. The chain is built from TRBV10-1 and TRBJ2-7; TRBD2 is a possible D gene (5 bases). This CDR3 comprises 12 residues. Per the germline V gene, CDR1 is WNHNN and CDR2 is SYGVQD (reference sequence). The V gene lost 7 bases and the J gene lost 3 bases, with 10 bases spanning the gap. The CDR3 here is CASKTIIYEQYF. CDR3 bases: TGCGCCAGCAAGACTATTATCTACGAGCAGTACTTC.

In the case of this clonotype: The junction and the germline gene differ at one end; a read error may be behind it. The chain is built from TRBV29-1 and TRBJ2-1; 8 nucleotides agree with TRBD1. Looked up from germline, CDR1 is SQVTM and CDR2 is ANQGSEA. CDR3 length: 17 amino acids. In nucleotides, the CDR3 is TGCAGCGTTGGGGGACAGGCTTCCCCTTATCTCTACAAGGAGCAGTTCTTC. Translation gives CSVGGQASPYLYKEQFF.

The CDR3 DNA sequence: TGTGCCACCAGTGATCCACGGGCCAGCCCTATCTCTGGGGCCAACGTCCTGACTTTC. It codes for CATSDPRASPISGANVLTF. The chain uses TRBV24-1 and TRBJ2-6; D not resolved. The CDR3 has 19 residues. Germline V gives CDR1 KGHDR, CDR2 SFDVKD. V was shortened by 3 bases and J by 0 bases, with 17 bases between the two germline ends.

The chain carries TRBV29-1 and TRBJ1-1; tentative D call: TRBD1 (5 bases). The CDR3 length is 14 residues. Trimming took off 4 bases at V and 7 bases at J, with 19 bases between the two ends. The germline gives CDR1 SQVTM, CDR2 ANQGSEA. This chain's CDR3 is CSVAALDKAIEAFF. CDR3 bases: TGCAGCGTTGCCGCCCTGGACAAGGCGATTGAAGCTTTCTTT.

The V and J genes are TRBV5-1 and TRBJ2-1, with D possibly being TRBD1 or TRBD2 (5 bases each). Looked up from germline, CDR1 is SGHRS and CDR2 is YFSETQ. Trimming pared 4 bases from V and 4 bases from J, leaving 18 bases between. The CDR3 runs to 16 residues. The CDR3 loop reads CASSPQPGPMYNEQFF. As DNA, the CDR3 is TGCGCCAGCAGCCCCCAACCGGGACCAATGTACAATGAGCAGTTCTTC.

CDR3 DNA sequence: TGTGCCAGCACACAAGAGCGGTTGGCAGATACGCAGTATTTT. Translated: CASTQERLADTQYF. This sequence joins TRBV7-2 and TRBJ2-3, with D perhaps TRBD2 (5 bases). The CDR3 loop spans 14 amino acids. The germline V gene has CDR1 SGHTA and CDR2 FQGNSA. Between the trimmed V and J ends, which lost 7 bases and 4 bases, there was a span of 15 bases.

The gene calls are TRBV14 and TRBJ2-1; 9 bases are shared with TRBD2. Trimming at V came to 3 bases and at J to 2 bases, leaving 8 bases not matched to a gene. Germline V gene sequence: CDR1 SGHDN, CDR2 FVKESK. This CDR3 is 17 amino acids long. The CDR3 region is CASSHRLAGSTYNEQFF. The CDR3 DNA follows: TGTGCCAGCAGCCATAGGCTAGCGGGATCAACCTACAATGAGCAGTTCTTC.

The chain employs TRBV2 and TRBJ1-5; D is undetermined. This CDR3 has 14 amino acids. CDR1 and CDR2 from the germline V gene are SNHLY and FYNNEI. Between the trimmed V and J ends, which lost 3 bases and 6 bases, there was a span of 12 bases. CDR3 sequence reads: CASSEMGNRQPQHF. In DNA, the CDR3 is TGTGCCAGCAGTGAGATGGGGAATCGTCAGCCCCAGCATTTT.

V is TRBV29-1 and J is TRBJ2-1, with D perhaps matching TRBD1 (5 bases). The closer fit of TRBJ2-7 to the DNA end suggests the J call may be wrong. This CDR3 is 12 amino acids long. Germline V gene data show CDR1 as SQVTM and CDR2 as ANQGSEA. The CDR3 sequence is CSVVPLDNEQYF. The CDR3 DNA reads TGCAGCGTTGTACCATTGGACAATGAGCAGTACTTC.

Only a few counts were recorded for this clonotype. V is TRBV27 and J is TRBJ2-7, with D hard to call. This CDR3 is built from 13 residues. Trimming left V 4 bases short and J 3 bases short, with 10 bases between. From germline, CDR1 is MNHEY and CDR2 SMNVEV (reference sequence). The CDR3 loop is CASSSYLNYEQYF. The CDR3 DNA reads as TGTGCCAGCAGTTCGTACCTTAACTACGAGCAGTACTTC.

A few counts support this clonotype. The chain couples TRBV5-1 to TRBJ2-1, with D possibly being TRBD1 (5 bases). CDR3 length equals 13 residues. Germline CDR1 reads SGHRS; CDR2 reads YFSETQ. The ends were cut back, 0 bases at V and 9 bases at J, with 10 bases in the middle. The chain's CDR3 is CASSLVRVGEQFF. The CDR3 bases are TGCGCCAGCAGCTTGGTCAGGGTCGGTGAGCAGTTCTTC.